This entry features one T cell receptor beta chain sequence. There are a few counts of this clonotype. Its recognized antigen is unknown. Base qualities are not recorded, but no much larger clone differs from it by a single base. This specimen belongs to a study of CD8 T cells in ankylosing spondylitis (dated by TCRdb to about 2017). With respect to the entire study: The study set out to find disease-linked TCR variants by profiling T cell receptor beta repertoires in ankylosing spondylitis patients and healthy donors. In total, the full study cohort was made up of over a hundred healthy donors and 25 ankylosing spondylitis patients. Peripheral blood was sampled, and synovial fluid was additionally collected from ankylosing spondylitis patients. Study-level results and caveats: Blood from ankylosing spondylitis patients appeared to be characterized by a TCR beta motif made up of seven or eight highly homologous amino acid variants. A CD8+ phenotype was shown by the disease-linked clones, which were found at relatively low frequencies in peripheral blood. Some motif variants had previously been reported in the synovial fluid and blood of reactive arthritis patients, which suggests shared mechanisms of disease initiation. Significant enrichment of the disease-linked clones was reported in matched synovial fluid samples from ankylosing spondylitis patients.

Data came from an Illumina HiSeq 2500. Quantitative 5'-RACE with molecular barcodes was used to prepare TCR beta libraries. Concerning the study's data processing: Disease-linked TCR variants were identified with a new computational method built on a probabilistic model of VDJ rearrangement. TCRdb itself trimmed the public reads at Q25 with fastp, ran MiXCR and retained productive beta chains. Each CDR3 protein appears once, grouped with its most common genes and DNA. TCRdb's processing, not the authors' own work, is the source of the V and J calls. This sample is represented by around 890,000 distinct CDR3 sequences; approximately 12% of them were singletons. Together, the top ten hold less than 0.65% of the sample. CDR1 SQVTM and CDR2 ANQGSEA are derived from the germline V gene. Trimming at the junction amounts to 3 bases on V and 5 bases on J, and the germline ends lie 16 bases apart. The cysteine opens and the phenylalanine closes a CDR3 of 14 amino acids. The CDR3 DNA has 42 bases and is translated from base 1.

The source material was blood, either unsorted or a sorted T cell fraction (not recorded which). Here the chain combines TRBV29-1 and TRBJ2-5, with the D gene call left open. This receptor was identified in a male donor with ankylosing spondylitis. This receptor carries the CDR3 CSVDRATGAETQYF. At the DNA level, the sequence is TGCAGCGTTGATAGGGCAACGGGTGCGGAGACCCAGTACTTC.